Sequencing of this T cell receptor (beta chain) was carried out in a study of control samples from healthy donors and cancer patients. The CDR3 extends over 15 amino acids. The method was immunoSEQ multiplex PCR; TCRdb's version includes in-frame clones alone and lacks a portion of them. The table shows roughly 180,000 clones, with 91% occurring only once. This clonotype originated in a woman aged 40 to 50 in good health. Input material: blood. V is TRBV21-1 and J is TRBJ2-1; the table's D call, TRBD1, has no DNA check behind it. TRBV21-1 is flagged as a pseudogene. CDR3 sequence (DNA): TGTGCCAGCAGCTACGTGGCACCTCCTTACAATGAGCAGTTCTTC. This sequence encodes CASSYVAPPYNEQFF.